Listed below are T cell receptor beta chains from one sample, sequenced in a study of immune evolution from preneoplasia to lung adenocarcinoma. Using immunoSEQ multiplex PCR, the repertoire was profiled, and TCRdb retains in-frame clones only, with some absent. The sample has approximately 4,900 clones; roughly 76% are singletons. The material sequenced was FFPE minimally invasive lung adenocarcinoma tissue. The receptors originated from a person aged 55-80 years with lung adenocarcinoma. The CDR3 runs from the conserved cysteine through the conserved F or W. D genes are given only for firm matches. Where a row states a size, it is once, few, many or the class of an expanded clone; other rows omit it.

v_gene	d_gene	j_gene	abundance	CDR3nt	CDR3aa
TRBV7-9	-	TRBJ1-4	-	TGTGCCAGCAGCACGGGGACGATTCGTCATGAAAAACTGTTTTTT	CASSTGTIRHEKLFF
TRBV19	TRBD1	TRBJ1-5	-	TGTGCCAGTAGTATGACAGGGGGCGGTCGGCCCCAGCATTTT	CASSMTGGGRPQHF
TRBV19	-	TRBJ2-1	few	TGTGCCAGTAGTAATCGAGGGGCCGGTGAGCAGTTCTTC	CASSNRGAGEQFF
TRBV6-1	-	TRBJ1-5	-	TGTGCCAGCAGTGTCAGCAATCAGCCCCAGCATTTT	CASSVSNQPQHF
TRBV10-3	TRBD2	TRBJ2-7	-	TGTGCCATCGGCAGGGAGGGTTCCTACGAGCAGTACTTC	CAIGREGSYEQYF
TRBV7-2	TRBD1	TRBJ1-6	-	TGTGCCAGCAGGGGACAGGTGAATTCACCCCTCCACTTT	CASRGQVNSPLHF
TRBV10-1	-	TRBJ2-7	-	TGCGCCAGCAGTGATTCGGGGAACTCCTACGAGCAGTACTTC	CASSDSGNSYEQYF
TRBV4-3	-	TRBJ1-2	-	TGCGCCAGCAGCCAAGACTGGGGGGCCCTGTACTATGGCTACACCTTC	CASSQDWGALYYGYTF
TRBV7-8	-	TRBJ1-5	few	TGTGCCAGCAGCTTAGCCAGACATTACAATCAGCCCCAGCATTTT	CASSLARHYNQPQHF
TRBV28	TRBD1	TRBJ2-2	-	TGTGCCGCAGTGGACAGGGCGAACACCGGGGAGCTGTTTTTT	CAAVDRANTGELFF
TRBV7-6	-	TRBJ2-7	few	TGTGCCAGCAGCCCGCCACGGGGCTTGGGGAATTACGAGCAGTACTTC	CASSPPRGLGNYEQYF
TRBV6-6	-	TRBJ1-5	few	TGTGCCAGCAGCCGTAGGGGCAATCAGCCCCAGCATTTT	CASSRRGNQPQHF
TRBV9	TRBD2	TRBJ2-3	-	TGTGCCAGCAGCATAGGGACTAGCGGGGGGGATACGCAGTATTTT	CASSIGTSGGDTQYF
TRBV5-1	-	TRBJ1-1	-	TGCGCCAGCAGCTTGGACAGGGACACTGAAGCTTTCTTT	CASSLDRDTEAFF
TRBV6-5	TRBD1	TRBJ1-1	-	TGTGCCAGCAGTTCACAGGGGGCATGGACTGAAGCTTTCTTT	CASSSQGAWTEAFF
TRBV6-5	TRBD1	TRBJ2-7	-	TGTGCCAGCAGTCGGGCAAGACAGGGGACATACGAGCAGTACTTC	CASSRARQGTYEQYF
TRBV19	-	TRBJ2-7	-	TGTGCCAGTAGTATCGCAACAGGTCCTGTGGCTTACGAGCAGTACTTC	CASSIATGPVAYEQYF
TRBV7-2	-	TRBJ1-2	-	TGTGCCAGCAGCTTACTACGCCTGGATGGCTACACCTTC	CASSLLRLDGYTF
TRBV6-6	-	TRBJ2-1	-	TGTGCCAGCAGTTACTCTAGACAGGCTCGTGAGCAGTTCTTC	CASSYSRQAREQFF
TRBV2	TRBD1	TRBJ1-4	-	TGTGCCAGCAGTGACATACAGGGGGCAACTAATGAAAAACTGTTTTTT	CASSDIQGATNEKLFF
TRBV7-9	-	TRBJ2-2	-	TGTGCCAGCAGCTTCGACAGCACCGGGGAGCTGTTTTTT	CASSFDSTGELFF
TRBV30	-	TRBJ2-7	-	TGTGCCTGGAGTGTAAGGGACATTAGAGGAGGCGACTACGAGCAGTACTTC	CAWSVRDIRGGDYEQYF
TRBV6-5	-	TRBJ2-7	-	TGTGCCAGCAGTTACTCTATGGCAGTACCCCCCTACGAGCAGTACTTC	CASSYSMAVPPYEQYF
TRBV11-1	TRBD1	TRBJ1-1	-	TGTGCCAGCAGACGTACAGGGGACACTGAAGCTTTCTTT	CASRRTGDTEAFF
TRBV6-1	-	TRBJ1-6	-	TGTGCCAGCAGTGCTCGCAGGGCCGACGATTCACCCCTCCACTTT	CASSARRADDSPLHF
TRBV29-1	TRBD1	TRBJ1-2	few	TGCAGCGTTGAACCCCGGGACAGCAACTATGGCTACACCTTC	CSVEPRDSNYGYTF
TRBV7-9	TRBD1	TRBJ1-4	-	TGTGCCAGCAGCTTAGAGGTGACAGGGATTAATGAAAAACTGTTTTTT	CASSLEVTGINEKLFF
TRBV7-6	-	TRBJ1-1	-	TGTGCCAGCAGCTTAGACGAAGGTATATTTGACACTGAAGCTTTCTTT	CASSLDEGIFDTEAFF
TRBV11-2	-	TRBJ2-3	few	TGTGCCAGCAGCTTAGATCGAGGGGGTGGCACAGATACGCAGTATTTT	CASSLDRGGGTDTQYF
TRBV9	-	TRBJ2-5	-	TGTGCCAGCAGCGTAGGCACTATTCAAGAGACCCAGTACTTC	CASSVGTIQETQYF
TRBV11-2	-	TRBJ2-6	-	TGTGCCAGCAGCCCAAATAGGGCCAACGTCCTGACTTTC	CASSPNRANVLTF
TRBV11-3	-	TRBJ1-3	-	TGTGCCAGCAGTTCCGCGTGGGGAAACACCATATATTTT	CASSSAWGNTIYF
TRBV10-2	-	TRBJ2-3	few	TGCGCCAGCAGTGAGTCGGCAGGGCGCACAGATACGCAGTATTTT	CASSESAGRTDTQYF
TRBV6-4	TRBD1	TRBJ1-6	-	TGTGCCAGCAGTGGCCGTCGGGACAGGGGGCGTATGGATTCACCCCTCCACTTT	CASSGRRDRGRMDSPLHF
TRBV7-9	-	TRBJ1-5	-	TGTGCCAGCAATCCCCGGGACAACTATCAGCCCCAGCATTTT	CASNPRDNYQPQHF
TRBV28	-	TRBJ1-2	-	TGTGCCAGCAGTACCCCATCGCGGGGGACGAACTATGGCTACACCTTC	CASSTPSRGTNYGYTF
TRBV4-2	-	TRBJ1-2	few	TGTGCCAGCAGCCCCGGGCCTCGCTCGGATGGCTACACCTTC	CASSPGPRSDGYTF
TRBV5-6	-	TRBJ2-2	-	TGTGCCAGCAGCTTGTGGGGCTTCACGAACACCGGGGAGCTGTTTTTT	CASSLWGFTNTGELFF
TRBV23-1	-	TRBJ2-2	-	TGCGCCAGCAGTCCCCTAGTGGCCGGGACGAACACCGGGGAGCTGTTTTTT	CASSPLVAGTNTGELFF
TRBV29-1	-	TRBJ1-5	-	TGCAGCGTTGGTGGTGATCCAAGCAATCAGCCCCAGCATTTT	CSVGGDPSNQPQHF
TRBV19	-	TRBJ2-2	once	TGTGCCAGTAGTATAGTAGGGGGAAACACCGGGGAGCTGTTTTTT	CASSIVGGNTGELFF
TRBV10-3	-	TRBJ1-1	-	TGTGCCATCAGTGAGTTCAACAGAAACACTGAAGCTTTCTTT	CAISEFNRNTEAFF
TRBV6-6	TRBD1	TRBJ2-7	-	TGTGCCAGCACCGGGGCAGGGGGCAGAGCCGAGCAGTACTTC	CASTGAGGRAEQYF
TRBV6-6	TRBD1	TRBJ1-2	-	TGTGCCAGCAGTTACCACAGGGACAGTATGCTTGGCTACACCTTC	CASSYHRDSMLGYTF
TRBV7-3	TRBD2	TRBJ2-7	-	TGTGCCAGCAGCTTATTTCTGGGGGGGGAGCAGTACTTC	CASSLFLGGEQYF
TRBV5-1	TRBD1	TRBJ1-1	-	TGCGCCAGCAGCCAACAGGGGTCGGTCACTGAAGCTTTCTTT	CASSQQGSVTEAFF
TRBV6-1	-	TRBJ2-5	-	TGTGCCAGCAGTGCGGGCTGGGGGAAATATTCGGAGACCCAGTACTTC	CASSAGWGKYSETQYF
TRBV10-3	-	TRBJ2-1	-	TGTGCCATCAGTTTCTTAGCGGTCCCCTACAATGAGCAGTTCTTC	CAISFLAVPYNEQFF
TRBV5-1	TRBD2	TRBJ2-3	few	TGCGCCAGCAGCTTCGGGCAGCCCCTAGCGGGAGATACGCAGTATTTT	CASSFGQPLAGDTQYF
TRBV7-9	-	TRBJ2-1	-	TGTGCCAGCAGCCCCCGCTCCTCCAATGAGCAGTTCTTC	CASSPRSSNEQFF
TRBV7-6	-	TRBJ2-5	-	TGTGCCAGCAGCTTACTAGCAGGTCAAGAGACCCAGTACTTC	CASSLLAGQETQYF
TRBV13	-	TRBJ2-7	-	TGTGCCAGCAGCTCCCGGGTCGATCGTTACGAGCAGTACTTC	CASSSRVDRYEQYF
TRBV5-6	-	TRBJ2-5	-	TGTGCCAGCAGCTTGGGGGGGGGCCAACCGGGGGAGACCCAGTACTTC	CASSLGGGQPGETQYF
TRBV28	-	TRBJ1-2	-	TGTGCCAGCAGTTTAGGTCAGGGAGACTATGGCTACACCTTC	CASSLGQGDYGYTF
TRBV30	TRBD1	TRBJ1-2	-	TGTGCCTGGGCCGGGACAGGGCTCCCGGGAGGCTACACCTTC	CAWAGTGLPGGYTF
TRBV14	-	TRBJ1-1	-	TGTGCCAGCCTAATGGGACAGAACACTGAAGCTTTCTTT	CASLMGQNTEAFF
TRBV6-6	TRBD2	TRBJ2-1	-	TGTGCCACCGGCCTAGCGGCTCCCTACAATGAGCAGTTCTTC	CATGLAAPYNEQFF